The 30 T cell receptor beta chains below come from one sample, sequenced in a study of spatial heterogeneity in lung cancer. This sample's time point: blood at routine non-recurrence follow-up after resection. Whole RNA was taken from tumor, nontumor lung or frozen PBMC; it was then sequenced unsorted. TCRdb recomputed calls from the 5' RACE reads with MiXCR, one row per CDR3 protein. The data show roughly 120,000 distinct CDR3 sequences, more than 10% seen once. Sequencing used PBMCs, obtained at follow-up. The receptors were gathered from a male donor with early-stage non-small cell lung cancer.

This sequence joins TRBV15 and TRBJ1-2; no definite D call. This CDR3 is 14 amino acids long. V was clipped by 1 base and J by 3 bases, with 9 bases between them. CDR1 and CDR2 (germline): LNHNV, YYDKDF (reference sequence). The CDR3 sequence: CATSRAPKDYGYTF. As DNA, the CDR3 is TGTGCCACCAGCAGAGCCCCAAAGGACTATGGCTACACCTTC. The full variable domain, completed using reference TRBV15 and TRBJ1-2, is DAMVIQNPRYQVTQFGKPVTLSCSQTLNHNVMYWYQQKSSQAPKLLFHYYDKDFNNEADTPDNFQSRRPNTSFCFLDIRSPGLGDTAMYLCATSRAPKDYGYTFGSGTRLTVV.

This clonotype was picked up many times. The chain joins TRBV4-1 to TRBJ2-7; D tentatively reads TRBD1 or TRBD2 (7 bases each). The ends were cut back, 5 bases at V and 3 bases at J, with 14 bases in the middle. The CDR3 has 14 residues. In germline, CDR1 is MGHRA, CDR2 YSYEKL. DNA for the CDR3: TGCGCCAGCAGCGTCGCCAGGGGGGGCTACGAGCAGTACTTC. Its translation: CASSVARGGYEQYF.

This sequence joins TRBV20-1 and TRBJ2-7, with a weak D call TRBD2 (6 bases). Trimming left V 6 bases short and J 9 bases short, with 12 bases between. The germline gives CDR1 DFQATT, CDR2 SNEGSKA (reference sequence). This CDR3 spans 10 amino acids. As DNA, the CDR3 is TGCAGTGCCATGGGACTTGGGCAGTACTTC. Its protein product is CSAMGLGQYF.

This clonotype was observed a handful of times. This chain connects TRBV2 to TRBJ1-5; D possibly corresponds to TRBD1 (6 bases). V lost 6 bases, J lost 3 bases, and 15 bases lay in between. The CDR3 is 15 residues long. Germline V gene sequence: CDR1 SNHLY, CDR2 FYNNEI. The CDR3 DNA follows: TGTGCCAGCAGGGAGGACAGAGGATCCAATCAGCCCCAGCATTTT. Protein sequence: CASREDRGSNQPQHF.

This clonotype came up a few times. This chain links TRBV7-3 with TRBJ2-1, with D possibly TRBD1 on 5 matching bases. Germline V CDR1 and CDR2: SGHTA, FQGTGA. The V and J ends lost 0 bases and 9 bases respectively, with 18 bases between them. The CDR3 consists of 16 residues. This CDR3 is CASSLTTAAGLTEQFF. CDR3 DNA sequence: TGTGCCAGCAGCTTAACGACCGCGGCAGGGCTTACTGAGCAGTTCTTC.

This clonotype was seen at least ten times. The V gene is TRBV5-6, the J gene TRBJ1-6; no firm D call. This CDR3 region has 15 residues. V lost 1 base and J 3 bases, leaving 8 bases between the germline ends. Germline values: CDR1 SGHDT, CDR2 YYEEEE. CDR3 region: CASSLQTIYNSPLHF. DNA of the CDR3: TGTGCCAGCAGCTTGCAGACTATCTATAATTCACCCCTCCACTTT.

This clonotype was detected a few times. In nucleotides, the CDR3 is TGCAGCGTTGAAGGTGCAGATGCCTCTGGAAACACCATATATTTT. This translates into CSVEGADASGNTIYF. V and J are TRBV29-1 and TRBJ1-3, with D unresolved. The germline gives CDR1 SQVTM, CDR2 ANQGSEA. The V gene lost 1 base and the J gene lost 0 bases, with 10 bases spanning the gap. The CDR3 is 15 residues long. Full variable domain (missing parts from reference TRBV29-1 and TRBJ1-3): SAVISQKPSRDICQRGTSLTIQCQVDSQVTMMFWYRQQPGQSLTLIATANQGSEATYESGFVIDKFPISRPNLTFSTLTVSNMSPEDSSIYLCSVEGADASGNTIYFGEGSWLTVV.

This chain links TRBV7-2 with TRBJ2-7, with a tentative D call TRBD1 (6 bases). There are 17 residues in the CDR3. Germline V CDR1 and CDR2: SGHTA, FQGNSA. Trimming removed 3 bases from V and 7 bases from J, with 25 bases in between. CDR3 residues: CASSFETGQRSGREQYF. Here the CDR3 DNA reads TGTGCCAGCAGCTTTGAAACCGGACAGAGGTCCGGAAGAGAGCAGTACTTC.

This clonotype was counted only a few times. V usage is TRBV4-2 and J usage is TRBJ2-3; 7 nucleotides align to TRBD1. The V and J ends lost 1 base and 2 bases, in that order; junction bases with no gene match: 3. The germline CDR1 and CDR2 sequences are LGHNA and YNFKEQ. CDR3 length: 15 residues. CDR3: CASSQAGQDTDTQYF. The CDR3 region has the DNA TGTGCCAGCAGCCAAGCAGGACAGGACACAGATACGCAGTATTTT.

This clonotype was detected only once. DNA for the CDR3: TGCGCCAGCAGCCTCAGCCCGGCAACTAATGAAAAACTGTTTTTT. It encodes CASSLSPATNEKLFF. This chain uses TRBV5-1 with TRBJ1-4; the D is unclear. Trimming left V 4 bases short and J 0 bases short, with 10 bases between. The length of the CDR3 is 15 residues. CDR1 and CDR2 (germline): SGHRS, YFSETQ.

This sequence joins TRBV7-2 and TRBJ2-7, with 7 bases identical to TRBD2. Germline V gene sequence: CDR1 SGHTA, CDR2 FQGNSA. CDR3 length: 15 amino acids. The trim removed 8 bases at V and 1 base at J, leaving 11 bases unmatched. The CDR3 reads CASRKGPGGSYEQYF. Here the CDR3 DNA reads TGTGCCAGCCGAAAGGGACCCGGGGGGTCCTACGAGCAGTACTTC.

This clonotype was seen repeatedly, ten times or more. The J gene is TRBJ2-1, the V gene TRBV29-1; TRBD2 agrees at 8 bases. This CDR3 region has 14 residues. Unmatched junction bases numbered 4, after V lost 3 bases and J lost 3 bases. Germline lookup yields CDR1 SQVTM and CDR2 ANQGSEA. The CDR3 here is CSVDRGGSYNEQFF. The CDR3 nucleotides are TGCAGCGTTGACCGGGGGGGCAGCTACAATGAGCAGTTCTTC.

In this sample, this clonotype turned up a few times. The genes are TRBV28 and TRBJ2-2; 7 bases are shared with TRBD1. The germline V gene has CDR1 MDHEN and CDR2 SYDVKM. The CDR3 runs to 14 residues. The J segment lost 3 bases and the V segment lost 10 bases, leaving 8 bases of the junction unmatched. The CDR3 region has the DNA TGTGCCAAGGCGACAGGGATGTACACCGGGGAGCTGTTTTTT. This encodes CAKATGMYTGELFF.

The rearrangement joins TRBV12-3 or TRBV12-4 to TRBJ2-3; no clear D. This CDR3 contains 14 residues. Trimming removed 3 bases from V and 2 bases from J, with 9 bases in between. Here the CDR3 reads CASSFHGFTDTQYF. CDR3 coding DNA: TGTGCCAGCAGTTTTCACGGATTCACAGATACGCAGTATTTT.

This clonotype has just a few counts. The chain is built from TRBV28 and TRBJ1-5; 8 nucleotides align to TRBD1. The germline gives CDR1 MDHEN, CDR2 SYDVKM. Trimming took 6 bases from V and 0 from J; bases not matched to a gene: 16. The CDR3 extends over 19 amino acids. The CDR3 sequence: CASRSPDRERGYSNQPQHF. As DNA, the CDR3 is TGTGCCAGCAGATCCCCGGACAGGGAAAGGGGTTATAGCAATCAGCCCCAGCATTTT.

At least ten counts were recorded for this clonotype. The V call is TRBV19, the J call TRBJ2-2, with D unresolved. From germline, CDR1 is LNHDA and CDR2 SQIVND (reference sequence). This CDR3 has 15 residues. V gave up 1 base and J gave up 5 bases, with 11 bases separating them. The CDR3 protein is CASSIGSRITGELFF. CDR3 sequence (DNA): TGTGCCAGTAGTATAGGTTCTCGAATAACCGGGGAGCTGTTTTTT. Supplemented by reference TRBV19 and TRBJ2-2, the full variable domain reads DGGITQSPKYLFRKEGQNVTLSCEQNLNHDAMYWYRQDPGQGLRLIYYSQIVNDFQKGDIAEGYSVSREKKESFPLTVTSAQKNPTAFYLCASSIGSRITGELFFGEGSRLTVL.

This clonotype has a count of ten or more. The chain has TRBV2 and TRBJ2-1, with 11 bases identical to TRBD2. Germline V gives CDR1 SNHLY, CDR2 FYNNEI. The V segment lost 3 bases and the J segment 9 bases; nucleotides outside the gene matches: 4. CDR3 length: 14 amino acids. The CDR3 DNA reads as TGTGCCAGCAGTGAGGCTAGCGGGGGGCGTGAGCAGTTCTTC. This sequence encodes CASSEASGGREQFF. Using reference TRBV2 and TRBJ2-1 for the parts outside the CDR3, the full variable domain is EPEVTQTPSHQVTQMGQEVILRCVPISNHLYFYWYRQILGQKVEFLVSFYNNEISEKSEIFDDQFSVERPDGSNFTLKIRSTKLEDSAMYFCASSEASGGREQFFGPGTRLTVL.

This clonotype was counted many times. The V gene is TRBV11-2, the J gene TRBJ1-2; TRBD1 aligns across 7 bases. J gave up 1 base and V 4 bases, and 6 bases lay outside the gene matches. The CDR3 covers 15 residues. Looked up from germline, CDR1 is SGHAT and CDR2 is FQNNGV. This CDR3 is CASSSNRGHNYGYTF. The CDR3 nucleotides read TGTGCCAGCAGCTCGAACAGGGGCCATAACTATGGCTACACCTTC.

This clonotype was seen repeatedly, ten times or more. The chain employs TRBV5-1 and TRBJ2-5; the D gene is possibly TRBD2 (6 bases). V shed 0 bases and J shed 5 bases, with 14 bases lying between them. The germline V gene encodes CDR1 SGHRS and CDR2 YFSETQ. This CDR3 is 15 amino acids long. The DNA for the CDR3 is TGCGCCAGCAGCTTGGGGCGAGCGGGCAGGGAGACCCAGTACTTC. It codes for CASSLGRAGRETQYF. Together with reference TRBV5-1 and TRBJ2-5, the CDR3 gives the full variable domain: KAGVTQTPRYLIKTRGQQVTLSCSPISGHRSVSWYQQTPGQGLQFLFEYFSETQRNKGNFPGRFSGRQFSNSRSEMNVSTLELGDSALYLCASSLGRAGRETQYFGPGTRLLVL.

The chain employs TRBV20-1 and TRBJ2-5; TRBD1 is a possible D gene (5 bases). V shed 0 bases and J shed 1 base, with 15 bases lying between them. The CDR3 runs 16 residues. The germline CDR1 and CDR2 sequences are DFQATT and SNEGSKA (reference sequence). CDR3 region: CSARDLKTVSQETQYF. CDR3 DNA sequence: TGCAGTGCTAGAGATCTAAAGACAGTGTCCCAAGAGACCCAGTACTTC.

Ten or more counts support this clonotype. The CDR3 spells CASSQTSGNEQFF. The CDR3 DNA is TGCGCCAGCAGCCAAACTAGTGGCAATGAGCAGTTCTTC. The chain employs TRBV4-1 and TRBJ2-1; a possible D gene is TRBD2 (5 bases). Germline V gene sequence: CDR1 MGHRA, CDR2 YSYEKL. Trimming pared 2 bases from V and 6 bases from J, leaving 8 bases between. The CDR3 length is 13 residues.

This clonotype has only a few counts. This rearrangement joins TRBV20-1 to TRBJ2-7; 16 bases line up with TRBD2. The CDR3 runs 18 residues. V gave up 1 base and J gave up 4 bases; unmatched junction bases: 10. Germline values: CDR1 DFQATT, CDR2 SNEGSKA (reference sequence). The CDR3 region is CSARAPGLAGGSRYEQYF. The CDR3 bases are TGCAGTGCTAGAGCCCCGGGACTAGCGGGGGGGTCTCGATACGAGCAGTACTTC.

This clonotype has at least ten counts. V usage is TRBV29-1 and J usage is TRBJ1-5, with D possibly being TRBD1 (6 bases). In germline, CDR1 is SQVTM, CDR2 ANQGSEA. The V end lost 6 bases, the J end lost 0 bases, and 18 bases lay between the germline ends. This CDR3 has 16 residues. CDR3 DNA: TGCAGCGTCGTTGTGGGGGGGGCAGATAGCAATCAGCCCCAGCATTTT. It codes for CSVVVGGADSNQPQHF.

This chain joins TRBV20-1 and TRBJ1-1; no definite D call. Germline V gene sequence: CDR1 DFQATT, CDR2 SNEGSKA (reference sequence). V was cut by 7 bases and J by 0 bases, with 18 bases left in between. The CDR3 totals 15 residues. The DNA of the CDR3 is TGCAGTGTCCTAAATGGGCAGACAATGAACACTGAAGCTTTCTTT. It specifies CSVLNGQTMNTEAFF.

Written as DNA, the CDR3 is TGTGCCAGCAGTCACTCGGCAGGGGGCTTTGGCACAGATACGCAGTATTTT. The encoded protein is CASSHSAGGFGTDTQYF. The gene calls are TRBV28 and TRBJ2-3; 8 nucleotides line up with TRBD1. V lost 5 bases to trimming and J lost 1 base; unmatched junction nucleotides: 11. Germline V gene sequence: CDR1 MDHEN, CDR2 SYDVKM. CDR3 length: 17 residues.

This clonotype was seen at least ten times. This chain links TRBV20-1 with TRBJ1-1, with 7 bases lining up with TRBD1. The CDR3 covers 14 residues. CDR1 is DFQATT, CDR2 SNEGSKA, per germline (reference sequence). Unmatched junction bases numbered 10, after V lost 1 base and J lost 8 bases. The chain's CDR3 is CSARALGRGAEAFF. CDR3 nucleotide sequence: TGCAGTGCTAGAGCCTTGGGCAGGGGGGCCGAAGCTTTCTTT.

The CDR3: CASSLVGGYTEAFF. In DNA form, the CDR3 reads TGTGCCAGCAGCCTCGTAGGGGGCTACACTGAAGCTTTCTTT. The V gene is TRBV14, the J gene TRBJ1-1; 7 bases align to TRBD1. The junction had 5 bases not matched to a gene; V was cut back by 4 bases and J by 3 bases. The V gene's germline CDR1 is SGHDN and CDR2 FVKESK. The CDR3 is made up of 14 amino acids.

This clonotype was detected ten times or more. This sequence joins TRBV20-1 and TRBJ1-4, with D perhaps TRBD1 (5 bases). The germline CDR1 and CDR2 sequences are DFQATT and SNEGSKA (reference sequence). The V gene lost 0 bases and the J gene lost 7 bases, with 15 bases spanning the gap. The CDR3 consists of 15 residues. In DNA, the CDR3 is TGCAGTGCTAGAGATGGGGCAGGGAAAGGTGAAAAACTGTTTTTT. Protein product: CSARDGAGKGEKLFF.

This clonotype has only a few counts. The chain couples TRBV5-1 to TRBJ2-3; 10 bases are shared with TRBD2. The length of the CDR3 is 14 residues. Germline V gene data show CDR1 as SGHRS and CDR2 as YFSETQ. The V gene end was trimmed by 4 bases and the J gene end by 4 bases; junction bases not matched to a gene: 3. The CDR3 protein is CASSRSGGADTQYF. Written as DNA, the CDR3 is TGCGCCAGCAGCCGAAGCGGGGGGGCAGATACGCAGTATTTT.

Ten or more counts support this clonotype. Written as DNA, the CDR3 is TGTGCCATCAGTTTAACAGGGATCTACGAGCAGTACTTC. This codes for CAISLTGIYEQYF. The gene calls are TRBV10-3 and TRBJ2-7; D might be TRBD1 (6 bases). In germline, CDR1 is ENHRY, CDR2 SYGVKD. Trimming took off 5 bases at V and 3 bases at J, with 11 bases between the two ends. The CDR3 has 13 amino acids.